This T cell receptor beta chain is drawn from a study of blood T cell repertoires in COVID-19. The V gene end was trimmed by 4 bases and the J gene end by 2 bases; junction bases not matched to a gene: 12. This CDR3 has 17 amino acids. The germline V gene encodes CDR1 LGHNA and CDR2 YSLEER. Per the original methods: Amplified reference gene primers provided the basis for estimating nucleated cell counts. Only in-frame clones appear in the TCRdb table, and some are missing; sequencing was by immunoSEQ multiplex PCR. The DNA gave D and trimming, while V, J and clone size come from that table. Of a few hundred thousand clones in the sample, about nine tenths are singletons; the top ten hold around 10%.

The material sequenced was peripheral blood. The source is a man aged 40-55 years who had recovered from COVID-19. V usage is TRBV4-3 and J usage is TRBJ2-3; 7 bases are a match to TRBD2. The DNA of the CDR3 is TGCGCCAGCAGCCCTGAGCCCGGGGGACTATCCACAGATACGCAGTATTTT. Amino acids: CASSPEPGGLSTDTQYF.